Described below is a single T cell receptor (beta chain) sequence and its context. PCR was performed a second time for about 7 to 12 cycles using a sample-barcoded 5' primer and a J-beta primer mix. Each CDR3 protein gets one entry after TCRdb re-called the 5' RACE reads with MiXCR. The sample contains 600,000 to 1,000,000 distinct CDR3 sequences, 20% to 25% of which appear only once. This sample is drawn from a study of blood T cells in healthy people across ages. Trimming removed 4 bases from V and 5 bases from J, with 14 bases in between. This CDR3 contains 15 residues. The germline V gene encodes CDR1 SEHNR and CDR2 FQNEAQ (reference sequence). Separately, the same data were catalogued under a study of T cells of mothers and their children. According to that study: Extracted RNA, in its entirety, went into cDNA synthesis at around 1.4 ug per 15 ul.

Sequencing was done on a sample of blood. This sequence joins TRBV7-9 and TRBJ1-4; tentatively, D is TRBD1 (5 bases). This TCR was sampled from a boy aged 5-17 years in good health. CDR3 bases: TGTGCCAGCAGCTCGAGACCGGGACCCAATGAAAAACTGTTTTTT. Translated, it gives CASSSRPGPNEKLFF.